This is a list of T cell receptor beta chains from one sample in a study of T cell responses to AZD1222 COVID-19 vaccine. The repertoire was sequenced with immunoSEQ multiplex PCR; TCRdb's copy has only in-frame clones and lacks some. The table has some 130,000 clones, approximately 91% seen once; the top ten hold around 1%. The source was peripheral blood, collected 28 days after the second AZD1222 dose. The receptors stem from an adult who received the AZD1222 COVID-19 vaccine. CDR3s include the opening cysteine and the closing phenylalanine or tryptophan. A D gene is named only where the DNA matches it firmly. Part of the rows lack a size; the others show once, few, many or a class for expanded clones.

J gene: TRBJ2-5
D gene: NA
V gene: TRBV7-2
clone size: once
CDR3 DNA: TGTGCCAGCAGCTTAGCCGGTTTGCAAGAGACCCAGTACTTC
CDR3 protein: CASSLAGLQETQYF

J gene: TRBJ2-7
D gene: NA
V gene: TRBV5-8
clone size: NA
CDR3 DNA: TGTGCCAGCAGCTTGAGGCAGTCCGGGCCCCACGCGGAGCAGTACTTC
CDR3 protein: CASSLRQSGPHAEQYF

J gene: TRBJ1-6
D gene: NA
V gene: TRBV30
clone size: NA
CDR3 DNA: TGTGCCTGGCAGAGCTCCTATAATTCACCCCTCCACTTT
CDR3 protein: CAWQSSYNSPLHF

J gene: TRBJ2-1
D gene: TRBD2
V gene: TRBV7-9
clone size: NA
CDR3 DNA: TGTGCCAGCAGGATACTAGCGTCAGCCTACAATGAGCAGTTCTTC
CDR3 protein: CASRILASAYNEQFF

J gene: TRBJ1-5
D gene: NA
V gene: TRBV6-1
clone size: NA
CDR3 DNA: TGTGCCAGCAGTGATCAACCCCCGGGCAATCAGCCCCAGCATTTT
CDR3 protein: CASSDQPPGNQPQHF

J gene: TRBJ1-1
D gene: NA
V gene: TRBV7-9
clone size: NA
CDR3 DNA: TGTGCCAGCAGCAGGGAAATCTTTGAAGCTTTCTTT
CDR3 protein: CASSREIFEAFF

J gene: TRBJ1-5
D gene: NA
V gene: TRBV18
clone size: NA
CDR3 DNA: TGTGCCAGCTCACCGAGGCAGGGGAACCAGCCCCAGCATTTT
CDR3 protein: CASSPRQGNQPQHF

J gene: TRBJ1-5
D gene: NA
V gene: TRBV28
clone size: NA
CDR3 DNA: TGTGCCAGCAGTTTCTTAGCTTTGGGGCAGCCCCAGCATTTT
CDR3 protein: CASSFLALGQPQHF

J gene: TRBJ2-1
D gene: TRBD1
V gene: TRBV29-1
clone size: once
CDR3 DNA: TGCAGCGTTTTGGGACAGGGTATCTACAATGAGCAGTTCTTC
CDR3 protein: CSVLGQGIYNEQFF

J gene: TRBJ2-1
D gene: NA
V gene: TRBV27
clone size: NA
CDR3 DNA: TGTGCCAGCAGTTTAGAGAAACGGAACAATTACAATGAGCAGTTCTTC
CDR3 protein: CASSLEKRNNYNEQFF

J gene: TRBJ2-7
D gene: NA
V gene: TRBV12-3/TRBV12-4
clone size: NA
CDR3 DNA: TGTGCCAGCAGGCGGACAGAGAACTACGAGCAGTACTTC
CDR3 protein: CASRRTENYEQYF

J gene: TRBJ2-7
D gene: TRBD2
V gene: TRBV3-1/TRBV3-2
clone size: NA
CDR3 DNA: TGTGCCAGCAGCCAAGACTTGCGCAGGGAGGGTTCCTACGAGCAGTACTTC
CDR3 protein: CASSQDLRREGSYEQYF

J gene: TRBJ2-7
D gene: NA
V gene: TRBV2
clone size: NA
CDR3 DNA: TGTGCCAGCAGTACTCAGGGCCGCTACGAGCAGTACTTC
CDR3 protein: CASSTQGRYEQYF

J gene: TRBJ2-7
D gene: NA
V gene: TRBV7-8
clone size: NA
CDR3 DNA: TGTGCCAGCAGCTTAGGGGCCTGGGGGTCCTACGAGCAGTACTTC
CDR3 protein: CASSLGAWGSYEQYF

J gene: TRBJ2-2
D gene: TRBD2
V gene: TRBV6-5
clone size: NA
CDR3 DNA: TGTGCCAGCAGTTACAGCGGGGGTCAGAACACCGGGGAGCTGTTTTTT
CDR3 protein: CASSYSGGQNTGELFF

J gene: TRBJ2-1
D gene: TRBD1
V gene: TRBV5-1
clone size: NA
CDR3 DNA: TGCGCCAGCAGCTCAACAGGGGGCGAGCAGTTCTTC
CDR3 protein: CASSSTGGEQFF

J gene: TRBJ1-1
D gene: TRBD1
V gene: TRBV9
clone size: once
CDR3 DNA: TGTGCCAGCAGCGTAGAAAAGCACAGGGGGACTGAAGCTTTCTTT
CDR3 protein: CASSVEKHRGTEAFF

J gene: TRBJ1-2
D gene: NA
V gene: TRBV5-4
clone size: NA
CDR3 DNA: TGTGCCAGCAGCTTGGTGGCAGAAACTAACTATGGCTACACCTTC
CDR3 protein: CASSLVAETNYGYTF

J gene: TRBJ2-1
D gene: TRBD2
V gene: TRBV10-3
clone size: NA
CDR3 DNA: TGTGCCATCCATTCTTGGGCTAGCGGCCACTACAATGAGCAGTTCTTC
CDR3 protein: CAIHSWASGHYNEQFF

J gene: TRBJ1-2
D gene: NA
V gene: TRBV4-1
clone size: NA
CDR3 DNA: TGCGCCAGCAGCCAAGAAGTTGGCTACACCTTC
CDR3 protein: CASSQEVGYTF

J gene: TRBJ2-7
D gene: TRBD1
V gene: TRBV2
clone size: NA
CDR3 DNA: TGTGCCAGCACCGAGGAGACAGGGGCATATTACGAGCAGTACTTC
CDR3 protein: CASTEETGAYYEQYF

J gene: TRBJ1-2
D gene: TRBD1
V gene: TRBV5-4
clone size: NA
CDR3 DNA: TGTGCCAGCAGCGTGGAATCGGGACAGGGTATTTATGGCTACACCTTC
CDR3 protein: CASSVESGQGIYGYTF

J gene: TRBJ2-7
D gene: NA
V gene: TRBV28
clone size: NA
CDR3 DNA: TGTGCCAGCAGACCCGACGGCTTCGAGCAGTACTTC
CDR3 protein: CASRPDGFEQYF

J gene: TRBJ1-6
D gene: NA
V gene: TRBV21-1
clone size: NA
CDR3 DNA: TGTGCCAGCAGCAAAGGTCGGAGCTATAATTCACCCCTCCACTTT
CDR3 protein: CASSKGRSYNSPLHF

J gene: TRBJ1-1
D gene: NA
V gene: TRBV19
clone size: NA
CDR3 DNA: TGTGCCAGTAGTATATTTTCGTCTGGGGGGACTGACACTGAAGCTTTCTTT
CDR3 protein: CASSIFSSGGTDTEAFF

J gene: TRBJ1-1
D gene: NA
V gene: TRBV2
clone size: NA
CDR3 DNA: TGTGCCAGCAGTGCAGGGGCGACCACTGAAGCTTTCTTT
CDR3 protein: CASSAGATTEAFF

J gene: TRBJ2-1
D gene: TRBD2
V gene: TRBV2
clone size: NA
CDR3 DNA: TGTGCCAGCAGGGGGGGACTAGCGGGAGTCAATGAGCAGTTCTTC
CDR3 protein: CASRGGLAGVNEQFF

J gene: TRBJ1-2
D gene: NA
V gene: TRBV21-1
clone size: once
CDR3 DNA: TGTGCCAGCAGCAATCCAGGGAACTATGGCTACACCTTC
CDR3 protein: CASSNPGNYGYTF

J gene: TRBJ1-3
D gene: NA
V gene: TRBV15
clone size: NA
CDR3 DNA: TGTGCCACCAGCAGAGATGGGGGGGGTGTTGGAAACACCATATATTTT
CDR3 protein: CATSRDGGGVGNTIYF

J gene: TRBJ2-7
D gene: NA
V gene: TRBV29-1
clone size: once
CDR3 DNA: TGCAGCGTTGAATCCGACTGGCCTAGGGACGAGCAGTACTTC
CDR3 protein: CSVESDWPRDEQYF

J gene: TRBJ1-1
D gene: NA
V gene: TRBV6-5
clone size: NA
CDR3 DNA: TGTGCCAGCAGCTATACTAGGGTTTTGAACACTGAAGCTTTCTTT
CDR3 protein: CASSYTRVLNTEAFF

J gene: TRBJ2-1
D gene: TRBD2
V gene: TRBV19
clone size: NA
CDR3 DNA: TGTGCCAGTAGGAGGCTAGCGGTCTCCTACAATGAGCAGTTCTTC
CDR3 protein: CASRRLAVSYNEQFF

J gene: TRBJ1-1
D gene: NA
V gene: TRBV14
clone size: NA
CDR3 DNA: TGTGCCAGCAGCCAAGAAGGGCGTGAAGCTTTCTTT
CDR3 protein: CASSQEGREAFF

J gene: TRBJ2-1
D gene: TRBD1
V gene: TRBV11-2
clone size: NA
CDR3 DNA: TGTGCCAGCAGCTTCCCTGGACAGGGAATAGACAATGAGCAGTTCTTC
CDR3 protein: CASSFPGQGIDNEQFF

J gene: TRBJ2-3
D gene: TRBD2
V gene: TRBV18
clone size: NA
CDR3 DNA: TGTGCCAGCTCACCTCACGACGGGAGGGGTCCTTTCACAGATACGCAGTATTTT
CDR3 protein: CASSPHDGRGPFTDTQYF

J gene: TRBJ1-6
D gene: TRBD1
V gene: TRBV4-1
clone size: NA
CDR3 DNA: TGCGCCAGCAGCCCCGGGACAGCTTCCTATAATTCACCCCTCCACTTT
CDR3 protein: CASSPGTASYNSPLHF

J gene: TRBJ2-1
D gene: NA
V gene: TRBV23-1
clone size: NA
CDR3 DNA: TGCGCCAGCACCCAAGAGGGGACCAGGGATCTATATGAGCAGTTCTTC
CDR3 protein: CASTQEGTRDLYEQFF

J gene: TRBJ1-1
D gene: NA
V gene: TRBV2
clone size: NA
CDR3 DNA: TGTGCCAGCAGCCTCCTGGGGGGAATGAACACTGAAGCTTTCTTT
CDR3 protein: CASSLLGGMNTEAFF

J gene: TRBJ1-2
D gene: TRBD1
V gene: TRBV6-4
clone size: NA
CDR3 DNA: TGTGCCAGCAGACCCGGGACAGGGATTTACTATGGCTACACCTTC
CDR3 protein: CASRPGTGIYYGYTF

J gene: TRBJ2-7
D gene: NA
V gene: TRBV4-1
clone size: NA
CDR3 DNA: TGCGCCAGCAGCCAAGATCAGGGGACCTCTTGGGAGCAGTACTTC
CDR3 protein: CASSQDQGTSWEQYF

J gene: TRBJ2-7
D gene: TRBD1
V gene: TRBV5-1
clone size: NA
CDR3 DNA: TGCGCCAGCAGCTTGGCAGGGGGCTCCTACGAGCAGTACTTC
CDR3 protein: CASSLAGGSYEQYF

J gene: TRBJ2-1
D gene: NA
V gene: TRBV9
clone size: once
CDR3 DNA: TGTGCCAGCAGCGTCGGAATGAATGAGCAGTTCTTC
CDR3 protein: CASSVGMNEQFF

J gene: TRBJ1-2
D gene: NA
V gene: TRBV19
clone size: NA
CDR3 DNA: TGTGCCAGTTTGGGTGCGGTAGCTAACTATGGCTACACCTTC
CDR3 protein: CASLGAVANYGYTF

J gene: TRBJ1-4
D gene: NA
V gene: TRBV4-1
clone size: NA
CDR3 DNA: TGCGCCAGCAGCCAAGTTCCGGAGTTGAGGAATGAAAAACTGTTTTTT
CDR3 protein: CASSQVPELRNEKLFF

J gene: TRBJ1-1
D gene: TRBD1
V gene: TRBV10-2
clone size: few
CDR3 DNA: TGCGCCAGCAGTGCGCAGGGGGCAGGGGTCATAATTGAAGCTTTCTTT
CDR3 protein: CASSAQGAGVIIEAFF

J gene: TRBJ2-7
D gene: TRBD1
V gene: TRBV5-1
clone size: NA
CDR3 DNA: TGCGCCAGCAGCTCACCGGGACAGGGGTACGAGCAGTACTTC
CDR3 protein: CASSSPGQGYEQYF

J gene: TRBJ1-6
D gene: NA
V gene: TRBV5-1
clone size: NA
CDR3 DNA: TGCGCCAGCACCTCAGGGGCCCTTGATTCACCCCTCCACTTT
CDR3 protein: CASTSGALDSPLHF

J gene: TRBJ2-7
D gene: NA
V gene: TRBV29-1
clone size: NA
CDR3 DNA: TGCAGCGTTGGCGGACAACCGGGCCTAAGCTCCTACGAGCAGTACTTC
CDR3 protein: CSVGGQPGLSSYEQYF

J gene: TRBJ1-1
D gene: NA
V gene: TRBV3-1/TRBV3-2
clone size: NA
CDR3 DNA: TGTGCCAGCAGCAAGGGTAGTTGGGCAGGGCCGGCTTTCTTT
CDR3 protein: CASSKGSWAGPAFF

J gene: TRBJ2-1
D gene: NA
V gene: TRBV9
clone size: NA
CDR3 DNA: TGTGCCAGCAGCGTAGATAGGGGCAATGAGCAGTTCTTC
CDR3 protein: CASSVDRGNEQFF